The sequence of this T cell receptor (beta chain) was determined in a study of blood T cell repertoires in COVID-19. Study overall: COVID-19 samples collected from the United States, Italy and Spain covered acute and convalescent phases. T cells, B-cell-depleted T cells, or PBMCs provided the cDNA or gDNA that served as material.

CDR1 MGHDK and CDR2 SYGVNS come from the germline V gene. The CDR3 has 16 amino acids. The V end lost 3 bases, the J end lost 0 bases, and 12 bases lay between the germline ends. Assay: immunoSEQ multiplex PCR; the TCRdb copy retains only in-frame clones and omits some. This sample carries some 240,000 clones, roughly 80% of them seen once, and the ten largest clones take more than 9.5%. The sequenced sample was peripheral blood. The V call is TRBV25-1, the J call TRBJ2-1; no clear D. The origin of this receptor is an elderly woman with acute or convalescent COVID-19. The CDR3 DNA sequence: TGTGCCAGCAGTGACCCCACACAGAACTCCTACAATGAGCAGTTCTTC. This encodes CASSDPTQNSYNEQFF. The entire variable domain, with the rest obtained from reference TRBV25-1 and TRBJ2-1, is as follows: EADIYQTPRYLVIGTGKKITLECSQTMGHDKMYWYQQDPGMELHLIHYSYGVNSTEKGDLSSESTVSRIRTEHFPLTLESARPSHTSQYLCASSDPTQNSYNEQFFGPGTRLTVL.